This T cell receptor (beta chain) was recovered during a study of control samples from healthy donors and cancer patients. The assay was immunoSEQ multiplex PCR, and TCRdb's table has in-frame clones only and misses some. The table records fewer than 200,000 clones, 90% of them present only once. Trimming at V came to 2 bases and at J to 4 bases, leaving 8 bases not matched to a gene. There are 15 residues in the CDR3. Germline V lookup: CDR1 SGHRS, CDR2 YFSETQ. Material for sequencing was blood. This TCR was sampled from a woman aged 45-65 years in good health. The chain recombines TRBV5-1 with TRBJ1-1; 7 bases map to TRBD1. The CDR3 region has the DNA TGCGCCAGCAGCTTCACAGGGGTCGGAGGCACTGAAGCTTTCTTT. It is translated as CASSFTGVGGTEAFF. Filled out from reference TRBV5-1 and TRBJ1-1, the complete variable domain reads KAGVTQTPRYLIKTRGQQVTLSCSPISGHRSVSWYQQTPGQGLQFLFEYFSETQRNKGNFPGRFSGRQFSNSRSEMNVSTLELGDSALYLCASSFTGVGGTEAFFGQGTRLTVV.